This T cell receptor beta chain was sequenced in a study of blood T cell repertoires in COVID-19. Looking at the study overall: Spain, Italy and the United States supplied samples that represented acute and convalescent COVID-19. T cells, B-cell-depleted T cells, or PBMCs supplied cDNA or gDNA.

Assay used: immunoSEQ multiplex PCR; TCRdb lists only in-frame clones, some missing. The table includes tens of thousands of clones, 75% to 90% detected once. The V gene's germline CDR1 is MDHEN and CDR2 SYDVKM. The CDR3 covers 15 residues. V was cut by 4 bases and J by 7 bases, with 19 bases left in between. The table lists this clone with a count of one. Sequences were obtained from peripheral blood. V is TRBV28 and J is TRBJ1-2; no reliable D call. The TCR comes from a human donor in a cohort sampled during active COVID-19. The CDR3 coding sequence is TGTGCCAGCAGTTCCCTCGACTGGTCCCGAAGTGGCTACACCTTC. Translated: CASSSLDWSRSGYTF.